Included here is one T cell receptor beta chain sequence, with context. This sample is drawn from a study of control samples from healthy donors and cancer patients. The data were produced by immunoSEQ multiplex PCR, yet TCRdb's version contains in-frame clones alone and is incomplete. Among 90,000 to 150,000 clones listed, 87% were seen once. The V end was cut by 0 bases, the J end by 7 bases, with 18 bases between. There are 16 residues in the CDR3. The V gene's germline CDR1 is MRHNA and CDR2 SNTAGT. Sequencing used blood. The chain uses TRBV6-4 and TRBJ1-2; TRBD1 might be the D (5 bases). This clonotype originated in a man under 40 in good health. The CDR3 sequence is CASSDSGGALRTGYTF. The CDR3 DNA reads TGTGCCAGCAGTGACTCCGGAGGGGCGCTGAGGACTGGCTACACCTTC.